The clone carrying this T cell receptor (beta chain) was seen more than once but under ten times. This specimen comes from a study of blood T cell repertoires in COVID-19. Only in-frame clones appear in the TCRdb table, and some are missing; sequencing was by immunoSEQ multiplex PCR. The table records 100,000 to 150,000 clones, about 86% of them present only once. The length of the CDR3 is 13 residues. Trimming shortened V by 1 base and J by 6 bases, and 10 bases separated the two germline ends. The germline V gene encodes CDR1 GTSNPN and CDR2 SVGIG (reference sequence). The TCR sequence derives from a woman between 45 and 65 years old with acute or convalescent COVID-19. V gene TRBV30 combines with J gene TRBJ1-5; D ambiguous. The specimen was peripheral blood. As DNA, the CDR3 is TGTGCCTGGAGTGACGGGGAGTTTCAGCCCCAGCATTTT. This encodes CAWSDGEFQPQHF.